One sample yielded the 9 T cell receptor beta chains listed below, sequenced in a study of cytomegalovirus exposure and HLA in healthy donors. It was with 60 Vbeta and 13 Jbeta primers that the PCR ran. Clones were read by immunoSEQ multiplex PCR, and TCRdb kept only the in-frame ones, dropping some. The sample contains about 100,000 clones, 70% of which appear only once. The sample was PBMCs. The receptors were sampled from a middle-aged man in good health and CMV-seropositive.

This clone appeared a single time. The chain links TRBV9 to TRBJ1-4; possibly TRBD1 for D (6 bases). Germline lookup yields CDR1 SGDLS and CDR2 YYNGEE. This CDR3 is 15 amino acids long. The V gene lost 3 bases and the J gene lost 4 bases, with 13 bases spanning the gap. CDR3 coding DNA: TGTGCCAGCAGCGGCAGGGAAGGGGGTAATGAAAAACTGTTTTTT. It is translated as CASSGREGGNEKLFF.

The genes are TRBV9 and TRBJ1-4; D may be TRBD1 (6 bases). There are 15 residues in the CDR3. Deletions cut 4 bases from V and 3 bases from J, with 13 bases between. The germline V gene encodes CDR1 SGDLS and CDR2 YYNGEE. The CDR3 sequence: CASSSQGRSNEKLFF. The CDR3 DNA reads TGTGCCAGCAGCTCCCAGGGGCGGTCTAATGAAAAACTGTTTTTT.

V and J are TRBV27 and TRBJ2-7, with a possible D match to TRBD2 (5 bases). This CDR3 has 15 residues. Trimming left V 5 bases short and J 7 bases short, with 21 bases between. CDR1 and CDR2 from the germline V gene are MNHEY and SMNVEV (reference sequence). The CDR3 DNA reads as TGTGCCAGCAGTCTACAACTACCCGGGGTCGCTGAGCAGTACTTC. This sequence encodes CASSLQLPGVAEQYF.

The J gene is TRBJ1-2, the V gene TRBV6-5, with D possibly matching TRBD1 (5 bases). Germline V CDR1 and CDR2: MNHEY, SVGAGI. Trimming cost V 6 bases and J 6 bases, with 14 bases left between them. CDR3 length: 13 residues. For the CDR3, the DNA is TGTGCCAGCAGCCCCGGGCAGGGCCATGGCTACACCTTC. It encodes CASSPGQGHGYTF.

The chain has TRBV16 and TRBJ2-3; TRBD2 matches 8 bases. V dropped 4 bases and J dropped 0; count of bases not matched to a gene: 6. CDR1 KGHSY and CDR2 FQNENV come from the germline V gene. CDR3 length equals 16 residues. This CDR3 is CASSLTLAGSTDTQYF. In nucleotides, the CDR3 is TGTGCCAGCAGCCTCACCTTAGCGGGGAGCACAGATACGCAGTATTTT.

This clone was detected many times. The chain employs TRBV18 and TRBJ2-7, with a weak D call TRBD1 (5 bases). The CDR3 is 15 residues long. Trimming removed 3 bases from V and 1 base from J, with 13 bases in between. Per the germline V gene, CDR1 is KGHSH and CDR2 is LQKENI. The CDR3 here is CASSPGQGGSYEQYF. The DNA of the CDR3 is TGTGCCAGCTCACCGGGCCAGGGTGGATCCTACGAGCAGTACTTC.

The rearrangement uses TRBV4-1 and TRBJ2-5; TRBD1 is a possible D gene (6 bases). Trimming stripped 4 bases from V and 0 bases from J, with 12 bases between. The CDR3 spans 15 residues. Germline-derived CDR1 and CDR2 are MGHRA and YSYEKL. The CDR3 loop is CASSPGQGYQETQYF. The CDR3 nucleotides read TGCGCCAGCAGCCCGGGGCAGGGGTACCAAGAGACCCAGTACTTC.

CDR3 nucleotides: TGCGCCAGCAGCTGGCAGGGGGCCGCTTACAATGAGCAGTTCTTC. Protein sequence: CASSWQGAAYNEQFF. The rearrangement uses TRBV5-1 and TRBJ2-1, with TRBD1 matching 8 bases. Trimming cost V 3 bases and J 4 bases; bases outside gene matches: 6. From germline, CDR1 is SGHRS and CDR2 YFSETQ. This CDR3 comprises 15 residues.

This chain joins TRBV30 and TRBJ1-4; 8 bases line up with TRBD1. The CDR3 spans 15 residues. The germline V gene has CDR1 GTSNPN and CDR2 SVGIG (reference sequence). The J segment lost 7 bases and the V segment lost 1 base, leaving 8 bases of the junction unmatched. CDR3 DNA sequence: TGTGCCTGGAGTGGAAAGACAGGGGCCCGTGAAAAACTGTTTTTT. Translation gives CAWSGKTGAREKLFF.